This TCR beta chain was identified in a study of beta chain features in type 1 diabetes. The V gene's germline CDR1 is MNHNS and CDR2 SASEGT. This CDR3 is built from 11 residues. The germline V and J ends were trimmed by 10 bases and 2 bases, with 8 bases remaining between them. Expressed TCRB transcripts were sequenced because the isolated RNA had all been reverse transcribed beforehand. Produced via immunoSEQ multiplex PCR; TCRdb's table is partial and in-frame only. The sample lists about 59,000 clones, around 63% seen once, with 2.2% in the top ten. V and J are TRBV6-1 and TRBJ1-2, with a weak D call TRBD1 (5 bases). Input material: Tregs from blood. The sequence was obtained from a young woman in good health. This CDR3 is CAIRQNYGYTF. CDR3 nucleotide sequence: TGTGCCATCAGACAGAACTATGGCTACACCTTC.